Listed below are T cell receptor beta chains from one sample, sequenced in a study of blood T cell repertoires in COVID-19. Repertoires were generated with immunoSEQ multiplex PCR, while TCRdb's copy carries only in-frame clones and drops some. The data contain just under 35,000 clones, about 87% of them singletons. Sequencing was done on a sample of peripheral blood. The receptors were sampled from a human donor in a cohort sampled during active COVID-19. The CDR3 runs from the conserved cysteine through the conserved F or W. The D gene is left open where the match is weak. Expanded clones are given a class, and other clones once, few, many or no size at all.

>TRBV7-3|NA|TRBJ1-6|once
TGTGCCAGCAGCCCGGGAGGGTTACGTTCACCCCTCCACTTT
CASSPGGLRSPLHF
>TRBV18|TRBD1|TRBJ1-2|once
TGTGCCAGCTCACCAGACAGGGACTATGGCTACACCTTC
CASSPDRDYGYTF
>TRBV18|NA|TRBJ2-7|NA
TGTGCCAGCTCACCACCGTCGCCCGGGCCGGCGGGCGAGCAGTACTTC
CASSPPSPGPAGEQYF
>TRBV19|TRBD1|TRBJ1-2|NA
TGTGCCAGTAGTATAGAACCTCCCAGGGGGAACTATGGCTACACCTTC
CASSIEPPRGNYGYTF
>TRBV6-1|NA|TRBJ2-3|NA
TGTGCCAGCAGTGAAAGTCACAGAGGCACAGATACGCAGTATTTT
CASSESHRGTDTQYF
>TRBV3-1/TRBV3-2|NA|TRBJ1-1|NA
TGTGCCAGCAGCCGCGGGACGAGAGCTTTCTTT
CASSRGTRAFF
>TRBV28|NA|TRBJ2-5|once
TGTGCCAGCAGTTTCACAGGGCGGGAGACCCAGTACTTC
CASSFTGRETQYF
>TRBV6-2/TRBV6-3|NA|TRBJ2-7|once
TGTGCCAGCAGTCACGGACTGACTGTACCCGAGCAGTACTTC
CASSHGLTVPEQYF
>TRBV18|NA|TRBJ2-7|NA
TGTGCCAGCTCACCAGACAGGAATTCCGAGCAGTACTTC
CASSPDRNSEQYF
>TRBV10-2|NA|TRBJ2-2|NA
TGCGCCAGCAGTCGGAACACCGGGGAGCTGTTTTTT
CASSRNTGELFF
>TRBV7-8|NA|TRBJ2-7|NA
TGTGCCAGCAGCCCCAATACGGGGAAGTACGAGCAGTACTTC
CASSPNTGKYEQYF
>TRBV7-2|TRBD2|TRBJ2-5|NA
TGTGCCAGCCGACTAGCGGGAGGGGGGGAGACCCAGTACTTC
CASRLAGGGETQYF
>TRBV4-1|NA|TRBJ2-1|NA
TGCGCCAGCAGCCAATCGCCGGTTGGTGGGGGGTCCTACAATGAGCAGTTCTTC
CASSQSPVGGGSYNEQFF
>TRBV7-6|TRBD1|TRBJ1-2|NA
TGTGCCAGCAGCGCGCGACAGGGGGCGTCGAACTATGGCTACACCTTC
CASSARQGASNYGYTF
>TRBV19|NA|TRBJ1-4|NA
TGTGCCAGTAGTATGGGAGGGTTGGATGAAAAACTGTTTTTT
CASSMGGLDEKLFF
>TRBV6-2/TRBV6-3|NA|TRBJ2-5|NA
TGTGCCAGCAGTTCAGGGACAAGACAAGAGACCCAGTACTTC
CASSSGTRQETQYF
>TRBV10-3|TRBD1|TRBJ1-3|NA
TGTGCCATCAGAAAGTCCGGGACAGGGCATGGAAACACCATATATTTT
CAIRKSGTGHGNTIYF
>TRBV24-1|TRBD2|TRBJ2-2|NA
TGTGCCACCAGCGGGAGGGGGACCGGGGAGCTGTTTTTT
CATSGRGTGELFF
>TRBV11-3|TRBD1|TRBJ2-2|NA
TGTGCCAGCAGCCCTCGATGGGACAGGGGGGCCGGGGAGCTGTTTTTT
CASSPRWDRGAGELFF
>TRBV28|NA|TRBJ1-6|NA
TGTGCCAGCAGTTTATTCAGGGGATCACTCCACTTT
CASSLFRGSLHF
>TRBV5-4|NA|TRBJ2-2|NA
TGTGCCAGCAGCTTGGCCGGCGGAGTGAACACCGGGGAGCTGTTTTTT
CASSLAGGVNTGELFF
>TRBV25-1|NA|TRBJ2-6|NA
TGTGCCAGCAGTGGAAAACGACTTCAGTCTGGGGCCAACGTCCTGACTTTC
CASSGKRLQSGANVLTF
>TRBV10-3|NA|TRBJ1-1|NA
TGTGCCATCAGTGCTGTGACAGGTTCGAACACTGAAGCTTTCTTT
CAISAVTGSNTEAFF
>TRBV7-6|NA|TRBJ1-1|NA
TGTGCCAGCAGCACCAGAATGAACACTGAAGCTTTCTTT
CASSTRMNTEAFF
>TRBV6-6|TRBD1|TRBJ1-2|NA
TGTGCCAGCACTTACGGGACAGGGGAATCTGGCTACACCTTC
CASTYGTGESGYTF
>TRBV7-2|TRBD1|TRBJ2-7|NA
TGTGCCAGCAGCAGGAGACAGGGCCCCCAGTACTTC
CASSRRQGPQYF
>TRBV7-9|TRBD1|TRBJ2-5|NA
TGTGCCAGCAGCTTAGTGGCAGGGGGAAGTGAGACCCAGTACTTC
CASSLVAGGSETQYF
>TRBV20-1|NA|TRBJ1-5|NA
TGCAGTGCTTGGGGCCAACGGGAGTATTTT
CSAWGQREYF
>TRBV7-2|TRBD1|TRBJ1-1|NA
TGTGCCAGCAGCTCGGGACAGGGGAGAACTGAAGCTTTCTTT
CASSSGQGRTEAFF
>TRBV27|NA|TRBJ1-4|NA
TGTGCCAGCAGTCCCCGGGGGAGTATTGAAAAACTGTTTTTT
CASSPRGSIEKLFF
>TRBV4-3|NA|TRBJ2-5|NA
TGCGCCAGCAGCCAAATGGGCAGTCAAGAGACCCAGTACTTC
CASSQMGSQETQYF
>TRBV6-5|TRBD1|TRBJ1-1|NA
TGTGCCAGCAGTTTTACCGGGACAGGCGCTGACCCTTTCTTT
CASSFTGTGADPFF
>TRBV28|TRBD1|TRBJ1-5|NA
TGTGCCATCCGTGACGGGACAGGGCACAATCAGCCCCAGCATTTT
CAIRDGTGHNQPQHF
>TRBV7-9|TRBD1|TRBJ1-1|NA
TGTGCCAGCAGCAGATTGACAGGGGCGGACACTGAAGCTTTCTTT
CASSRLTGADTEAFF
>TRBV4-2|NA|TRBJ2-3|NA
TGTGCCAGCAGCCAAGATTGGGGGGGCTATAGCACAGATACGCAGTATTTT
CASSQDWGGYSTDTQYF
>TRBV7-2|TRBD1|TRBJ2-4|NA
TGTGCCAGCAGCCTGGGACAGGGGGCAAACATTCAGTACTTC
CASSLGQGANIQYF
>TRBV6-5|NA|TRBJ2-1|NA
TGTGCCAGCAGCCGTCTCCTCTCCTACAATGAGCAGTTCTTC
CASSRLLSYNEQFF
>TRBV5-1|NA|TRBJ1-4|NA
TGCGCCAGCAGCTTGGGCAGGGCGACAAATGAAAAACTGTTTTTT
CASSLGRATNEKLFF
>TRBV15|TRBD1|TRBJ2-1|NA
TGTGCCACTGGGCTCAGGACAGGGACCTACAATGAGCAGTTCTTC
CATGLRTGTYNEQFF
>TRBV7-8|NA|TRBJ1-5|NA
TGTGCCAGCAGCGCCGGGACAACCCTCCTCCAGCCCCAGCATTTT
CASSAGTTLLQPQHF
>TRBV9|TRBD1|TRBJ2-1|NA
TGTGCCAGCAGCCCAGGGGGCGGGGTGGGCTACAATGAGCAGTTCTTC
CASSPGGGVGYNEQFF
>TRBV10-3|NA|TRBJ2-7|once
TGTGCCATCAGTGAGCTCGGGTCTCCTGACCCCTACGAGCAGTACTTC
CAISELGSPDPYEQYF
>TRBV7-2|NA|TRBJ1-3|NA
TGTGCCAGCAGCTTACCAGGGGTCTACACCATATATTTT
CASSLPGVYTIYF
>TRBV2|TRBD2|TRBJ2-5|NA
TGTGCCAGCAGTGGACAGCCTAGCGGGACCCAGTACTTC
CASSGQPSGTQYF
>TRBV2|NA|TRBJ2-7|NA
TGTGCCAGCACGACAGACTCCTACGAGCAGTACTTC
CASTTDSYEQYF
>TRBV5-1|TRBD1|TRBJ2-5|NA
TGCGCCAGCAGCCCCGGAAGGGGGCGGGAGACCCAGTACTTC
CASSPGRGRETQYF
>TRBV6-5|NA|TRBJ1-5|medium-sized
TGTGCCAGCAGTTACTCCGGAGGGGCAAGTAATCAGCCCCAGCATTTT
CASSYSGGASNQPQHF
>TRBV29-1|NA|TRBJ2-2|NA
TGCAGCGTTGGGCAGGCGAACACCGGGGAGCTGTTTTTT
CSVGQANTGELFF
>TRBV3-1/TRBV3-2|NA|TRBJ1-2|NA
TGTGCCAGCAGCAAAGATCTAGGGACTCAGGGATATGGCTACACCTTC
CASSKDLGTQGYGYTF
>TRBV7-2|NA|TRBJ1-1|NA
TGTGCCAGCAGCTTTCGCGGGGGAGCAGGAGACACTGAAGCTTTCTTT
CASSFRGGAGDTEAFF
>TRBV7-2|TRBD2|TRBJ2-2|NA
TGTGCCAGCAGCTTAGTAGCGGGGGGCCTCACCGGGGAGCTGTTTTTT
CASSLVAGGLTGELFF
>TRBV19|NA|TRBJ2-5|NA
TGTGCCAGTAGTCTACAGGTTTCAGAGACCCAGTACTTC
CASSLQVSETQYF
>TRBV9|TRBD2|TRBJ2-5|NA
TGTGCCAGCAGCCTGGGGACTAGCCAAGAGACCCAGTACTTC
CASSLGTSQETQYF
>TRBV7-8|TRBD1|TRBJ1-6|few
TGTGCCAGCAGCCCGAGGACAGGGGGCTCCTATAATTCACCCCTCCACTTT
CASSPRTGGSYNSPLHF
>TRBV12-1|NA|TRBJ1-5|NA
TGTGCCAGCAGCTTTGTCGACAGGACAGGACAGCCCCAGCATTTT
CASSFVDRTGQPQHF
>TRBV24-1|TRBD1|TRBJ1-2|NA
TGTGCCACCAGTGATTCCGGGACAGGGAATATCTATGGCTACACCTTC
CATSDSGTGNIYGYTF
>TRBV11-2|NA|TRBJ1-4|NA
TGTGCCAGCAGCGTGGGGAGTGGGTCTAATGAAAAACTGTTTTTT
CASSVGSGSNEKLFF